The entry below gives a single TCR beta chain sequence along with its context. Its antigen is as yet unknown. Produced via immunoSEQ multiplex PCR; TCRdb's table is partial and in-frame only. The profile shows over 850,000 clones, 75% to 85% of them singletons. This record belongs to a study of shared clonotypes between healthy human individuals. The CDR3 sequence is 14 residues long. V was cut by 2 bases and J by 6 bases, with 14 bases left in between. Germline V gene sequence: CDR1 SGDLS, CDR2 YYNGEE. Findings of the study overall: The low donor count limited represented genetic and exposure-history diversity.

V gene TRBV9 combines with J gene TRBJ1-2, with D possibly matching TRBD1 (5 bases). The TCR was taken from a man younger than 30 in good health. Some clones in this sample may be carry-over from other donors' samples. The sample was memory CD4+ T cells from PBMCs. Subset here: CD45RA-negative fraction. CDR3 sequence: CASSVGSRAHGYTF. CDR3 nucleotide sequence: TGTGCCAGCAGCGTGGGCTCCAGGGCCCATGGCTACACCTTC.